This section outlines one T cell receptor (beta chain) sequence together with its context. Antigen unknown. Other DNA sequences in this specimen translate into the identical CDR3. The source of the sample is a study of shared clonotypes between healthy human individuals. The overall study: Three plates were used per donor for CD4 naive, three for CD4 memory, two for CD8 naive and one for CD8 memory.

The repertoire was sequenced with immunoSEQ multiplex PCR; TCRdb's copy has only in-frame clones and lacks some. The table has millions of clones, about 95% seen once; the top ten hold more than 0.95%. Study outcomes and limitations: It was only blood that was sampled, and tissue repertoires likely differ.

Trimming took 0 bases from V and 0 from J, leaving 3 bases between them. The CDR3 is made up of 15 amino acids. Germline-derived CDR1 and CDR2 are LGHNA and YSLEER. It was CD45RO-negative cells, positively selected for CCR7, that made up naive CD8 cells, with terminally differentiated effector memory CD45RA+ cells excluded. The study drew all its donors from Caucasian adults living in Nashville, Tennessee. V usage is TRBV4-3 and J usage is TRBJ1-6; D gene ambiguous. The source is a man between 18 and 35 years old in good health. The sequencing sample was made of naive CD8+ T cells sorted from blood. In DNA, the CDR3 is TGCGCCAGCAGCCAAGACAGCTCCTATAATTCACCCCTCCACTTT. Amino acids: CASSQDSSYNSPLHF.